This T cell receptor beta chain was observed in a study of T cell responses to AZD1222 COVID-19 vaccine. Study background: Researchers grouped second doses given at about 4 or about 12 weeks into one pool.

Here immunoSEQ multiplex PCR was the method, and the copy in TCRdb shows in-frame clones only, minus some. This sample carries roughly 120,000 clones, 80% to 90% of them seen once, and the ten largest clones take 4.2%. Study-level findings and limits: In a largely white British group with more females than males, clonal diversity was possibly underestimated. Repertoire collection took place solely once the T cell response had peaked.

With respect to this clone: The antigen remains unidentified.

V lost 5 bases and J lost 10, with 15 bases in between. CDR1 MNHEY and CDR2 SVGEGT come from the germline V gene. The CDR3 consists of 14 residues. This sample comprised peripheral blood, obtained on day 0 of AZD1222 vaccination. The sequence was obtained from an adult in good health. This chain joins TRBV6-2 or TRBV6-3 and TRBJ1-6; tentative D call: TRBD1 (6 bases). The chain's CDR3 is CASSQQGSRSPLHF. The DNA for the CDR3 is TGTGCCAGCAGTCAACAGGGTTCGCGATCACCCCTCCACTTT.